Listed below are T cell receptor beta chains from one sample, sequenced in a study of cytomegalovirus exposure and HLA in healthy donors. The table came from immunoSEQ multiplex PCR; TCRdb's copy has only in-frame clones and leaves some out. The sample lists 95,000 to 150,000 clones, 80% seen once, with approximately 8.8% in the top ten. Sequencing was carried out using PBMCs. These receptor sequences come from a female donor in good health and CMV-seropositive. CDR3s include the opening cysteine and the closing phenylalanine or tryptophan. D genes are given only for firm matches. Clone size appears in some rows only: once, few, many, or a class for an expanded clone.

.	TRBJ2-1	TRBV5-1	15	TRBD2	CASSLAYSGGPEQFF	TGCGCCAGCAGCTTGGCCTATAGCGGGGGGCCTGAGCAGTTCTTC
.	TRBJ1-1	TRBV29-1	13	TRBD1	CSALTGDGTEAFF	TGCAGCGCTTTGACAGGGGACGGCACTGAAGCTTTCTTT
.	TRBJ2-1	TRBV7-6	15	TRBD2	CASSLLAGGYNEQFF	TGTGCCAGCAGCTTACTAGCGGGGGGTTACAATGAGCAGTTCTTC
.	TRBJ1-5	TRBV30	13	TRBD1	CAWATGGDQPQHF	TGTGCCTGGGCGACAGGGGGCGATCAGCCCCAGCATTTT
.	TRBJ1-1	TRBV7-9	16	.	CASSPLTGVRPLEAFF	TGTGCCAGCAGCCCCTTAACGGGGGTCAGACCCCTTGAAGCTTTCTTT
.	TRBJ2-7	TRBV2	14	TRBD2	CASQTSGGIYEQYF	TGTGCCAGCCAAACTAGCGGGGGAATCTACGAGCAGTACTTC
.	TRBJ1-1	TRBV7-9	15	.	CASSPLSTLNTEAFF	TGTGCCAGCAGCCCACTATCGACCTTGAACACTGAAGCTTTCTTT
.	TRBJ1-5	TRBV28	14	.	CASSQVRFNQPQHF	TGTGCCAGCAGTCAGGTTCGCTTCAATCAGCCCCAGCATTTT
.	TRBJ1-5	TRBV4-1	16	TRBD1	CASSQTGTVVPQPQHF	TGCGCCAGCAGCCAGACTGGGACAGTGGTTCCTCAGCCCCAGCATTTT
.	TRBJ1-2	TRBV5-1	14	TRBD1	CASSATGVGYGYTF	TGCGCCAGCAGCGCAACAGGGGTTGGGTATGGCTACACCTTC
once	TRBJ1-1	TRBV6-6	11	.	CASNKNTEAFF	TGTGCCAGCAATAAGAACACTGAAGCTTTCTTT
few	TRBJ1-1	TRBV1	16	.	CTSSAPGTGDDTEAFF	TGCACCAGCAGCGCCCCCGGGACAGGGGATGACACTGAAGCTTTCTTT
.	TRBJ2-5	TRBV2	12	TRBD2	CASRGETSGGDF	TGTGCCAGCAGGGGCGAGACTAGCGGGGGGGACTTC
once	TRBJ2-2	TRBV5-5	14	TRBD1	CASSPTGATGELFF	TGTGCCAGCAGCCCTACAGGGGCCACCGGGGAGCTGTTTTTT
.	TRBJ1-1	TRBV7-6	15	TRBD1	CASSYRQGMNTEAFF	TGTGCCAGCAGCTACCGACAGGGGATGAACACTGAAGCTTTCTTT
.	TRBJ1-2	TRBV5-1	14	.	CASRQIPGDGGYTF	TGCGCCAGCAGACAAATCCCAGGGGACGGTGGCTACACCTTC
once	TRBJ2-1	TRBV6-5	14	TRBD2	CASGIGLALNEQFF	TGTGCCAGCGGGATCGGACTAGCCCTCAATGAGCAGTTCTTC
once	TRBJ2-5	TRBV2	13	.	CASSARSHETQYF	TGTGCCAGCAGTGCTAGGTCCCATGAGACCCAGTACTTC
.	TRBJ2-1	TRBV6-5	14	TRBD2	CASRVAGIYNEQFF	TGTGCCAGCAGGGTAGCGGGGATCTACAATGAGCAGTTCTTC
few	TRBJ1-1	TRBV5-6	16	TRBD1	CASSADRGLWSTEAFF	TGTGCCAGCAGCGCCGACAGGGGGCTTTGGAGCACTGAAGCTTTCTTT
.	TRBJ2-7	TRBV10-1	12	.	CASSLGSTGQYF	TGCGCCAGCAGCCTAGGCTCGACCGGGCAGTACTTC
.	TRBJ1-1	TRBV18	15	TRBD1	CASSSRQGANTEAFF	TGTGCCAGCTCATCCCGACAGGGGGCGAACACTGAAGCTTTCTTT
.	TRBJ1-1	TRBV6-4	14	TRBD1	CASSEGTGSPEAFF	TGTGCCAGCAGTGAAGGGACAGGGAGCCCTGAAGCTTTCTTT
.	TRBJ1-2	TRBV13	15	TRBD1	CASSLGGQNNYGYTF	TGTGCCAGCAGCTTAGGGGGACAGAACAACTATGGCTACACCTTC
.	TRBJ1-4	TRBV5-4	13	.	CASSPPGSEKLFF	TGTGCCAGCAGTCCCCCGGGGAGTGAAAAACTGTTTTTT
.	TRBJ2-7	TRBV23-1	12	.	CASSHGDYEQYF	TGCGCCAGCAGTCACGGGGACTACGAGCAGTACTTC
.	TRBJ1-2	TRBV10-1	16	.	CASSDARLRLRRGYTF	TGCGCCAGCAGTGATGCTCGACTAAGGCTCAGAAGGGGCTACACCTTC
once	TRBJ1-3	TRBV2	15	.	CATKSGGNSGNTIYF	TGTGCCACCAAATCCGGGGGAAACTCTGGAAACACCATATATTTT
once	TRBJ1-5	TRBV7-9	14	TRBD1	CASSLATGDQPQHF	TGTGCCAGCAGCTTAGCCACAGGGGATCAGCCCCAGCATTTT
few	TRBJ1-1	TRBV6-6	13	.	CASSYQSGTEAFF	TGTGCCAGCAGTTACCAGTCTGGCACTGAAGCTTTCTTT
.	TRBJ2-7	TRBV19	15	.	CASSISIGAGYEQYF	TGTGCCAGTAGTATATCAATAGGAGCGGGCTACGAGCAGTACTTC
.	TRBJ2-5	TRBV7-8	13	.	CASSLNSRETQYF	TGTGCCAGCAGCTTAAATTCTCGGGAGACCCAGTACTTC
.	TRBJ1-2	TRBV7-2	15	.	CASSLAWGTGAAHTF	.
.	TRBJ2-7	TRBV28	16	TRBD2	CASSVTGLAVHEEQYF	TGTGCCAGCAGTGTAACTGGACTAGCGGTCCACGAGGAGCAGTACTTC
once	TRBJ2-3	TRBV7-3	15	TRBD2	CASSTRGASTDTQYF	TGTGCCAGCAGCACGCGGGGGGCTAGCACAGATACGCAGTATTTT
.	TRBJ2-5	TRBV7-3	15	TRBD2	CASSLVAGGRETQYF	TGTGCCAGCAGCTTAGTAGCGGGGGGGCGAGAGACCCAGTACTTC
.	TRBJ1-2	TRBV6-5	14	TRBD1	CASSLTGGAYGYTF	TGTGCCAGCAGTTTGACAGGGGGCGCCTATGGCTACACCTTC
.	TRBJ1-1	TRBV18	15	.	CASSPLQTANTEAFF	TGTGCCAGCTCACCACTGCAGACAGCGAACACTGAAGCTTTCTTT
.	TRBJ2-3	TRBV7-2	14	.	CASSLVPSTDTQYF	TGTGCCAGCAGCTTAGTTCCTAGCACAGATACGCAGTATTTT
.	TRBJ1-1	TRBV18	13	.	CASSPGVYTEAFF	TGTGCCAGCTCACCGGGAGTGTACACTGAAGCTTTCTTT
.	TRBJ2-5	TRBV7-3	15	.	CASSRYGTPQETQYF	TGTGCCAGCAGCAGATATGGGACACCACAAGAGACCCAGTACTTC
.	TRBJ1-5	TRBV19	16	TRBD1	CASRILGTGGNQPQHF	TGTGCCAGTAGGATACTCGGGACAGGTGGGAATCAGCCCCAGCATTTT
.	TRBJ2-1	TRBV5-6	15	TRBD1	CASSLLGQGDNEQFF	TGTGCCAGCAGCTTGTTAGGGCAGGGGGACAATGAGCAGTTCTTC
few	TRBJ1-1	TRBV7-6	13	.	CASSSQWNTEAFF	TGTGCCAGCAGCTCCCAATGGAACACTGAAGCTTTCTTT
few	TRBJ1-5	TRBV5-6	13	.	CASSLRQNQPQHF	TGTGCCAGCAGCTTAAGACAGAATCAGCCCCAGCATTTT
.	TRBJ2-3	TRBV6-1	14	.	CATVRGGQGDTQYF	TGTGCCACCGTAAGGGGGGGGCAAGGGGATACGCAGTATTTT
.	TRBJ2-7	TRBV6-6	13	TRBD1	CASSSLDRGEQYF	TGTGCCAGCAGTTCCCTGGACAGGGGCGAGCAGTACTTC
.	TRBJ2-5	TRBV5-6	13	.	CASSSGVQETQYF	TGTGCCAGCAGCTCGGGAGTTCAAGAGACCCAGTACTTC
.	TRBJ2-7	TRBV7-8	14	TRBD1	CASSYTGQGHEQYF	TGTGCCAGCAGCTATACCGGACAGGGCCACGAGCAGTACTTC
few	TRBJ1-1	TRBV10-2	15	TRBD1	CASSVSPGQGTEAFF	TGCGCCAGCAGTGTCTCCCCGGGACAGGGGACTGAAGCTTTCTTT
once	TRBJ1-2	TRBV4-2	15	.	CASSQGARDYYGYTF	TGTGCCAGCAGCCAAGGGGCCCGGGACTACTATGGCTACACCTTC
.	TRBJ1-1	TRBV11-1	14	.	CASSLARANTEAFF	TGTGCCAGCAGCTTAGCTCGCGCGAACACTGAAGCTTTCTTT
once	TRBJ1-1	TRBV7-8	15	TRBD1	CASSLGGTGDTEAFF	TGTGCCAGCAGCTTAGGCGGGACAGGGGACACTGAAGCTTTCTTT
.	TRBJ1-5	TRBV27	17	.	CASSLWGGAYSNQPQHF	TGTGCCAGCAGTTTATGGGGGGGGGCTTATAGCAATCAGCCCCAGCATTTT
once	TRBJ1-2	TRBV4-1	18	.	CASSQERAGASRLYGYTF	TGCGCCAGCAGCCAAGAGAGGGCAGGGGCCTCCCGACTCTATGGCTACACCTTC
.	TRBJ1-4	TRBV5-4	16	TRBD1	CASSPGQGKSNEKLFF	TGTGCCAGCAGCCCGGGACAGGGGAAATCTAATGAAAAACTGTTTTTT
.	TRBJ1-1	TRBV5-1	16	.	CASSLTGLTSNTEAFF	TGCGCCAGCAGCTTGACAGGATTGACCTCGAACACTGAAGCTTTCTTT